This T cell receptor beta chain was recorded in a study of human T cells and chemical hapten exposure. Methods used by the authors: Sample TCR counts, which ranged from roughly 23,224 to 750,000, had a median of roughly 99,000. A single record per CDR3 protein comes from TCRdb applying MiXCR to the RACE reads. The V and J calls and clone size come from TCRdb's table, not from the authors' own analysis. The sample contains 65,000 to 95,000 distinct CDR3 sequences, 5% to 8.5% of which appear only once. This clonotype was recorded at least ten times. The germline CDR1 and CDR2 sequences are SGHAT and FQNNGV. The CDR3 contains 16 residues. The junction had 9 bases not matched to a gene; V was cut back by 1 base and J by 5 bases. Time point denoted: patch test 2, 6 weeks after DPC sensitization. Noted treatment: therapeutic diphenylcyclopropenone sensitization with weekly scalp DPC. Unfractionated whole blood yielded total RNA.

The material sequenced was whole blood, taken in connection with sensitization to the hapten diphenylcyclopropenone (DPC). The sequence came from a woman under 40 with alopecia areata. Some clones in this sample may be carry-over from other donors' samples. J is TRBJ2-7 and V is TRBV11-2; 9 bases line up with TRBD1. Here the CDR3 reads CASSLGPGTGLHEQYF. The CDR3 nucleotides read TGTGCCAGCAGCTTAGGTCCTGGGACAGGGCTCCACGAGCAGTACTTC.